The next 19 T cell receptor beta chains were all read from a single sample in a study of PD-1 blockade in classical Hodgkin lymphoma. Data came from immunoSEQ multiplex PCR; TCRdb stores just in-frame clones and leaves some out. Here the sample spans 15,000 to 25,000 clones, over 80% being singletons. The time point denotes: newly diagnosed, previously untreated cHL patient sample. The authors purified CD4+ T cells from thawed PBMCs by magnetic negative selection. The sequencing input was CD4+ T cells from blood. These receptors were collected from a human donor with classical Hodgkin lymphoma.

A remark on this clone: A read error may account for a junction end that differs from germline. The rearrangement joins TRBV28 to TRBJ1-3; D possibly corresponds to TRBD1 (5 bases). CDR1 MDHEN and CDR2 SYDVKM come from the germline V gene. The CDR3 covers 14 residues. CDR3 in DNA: TGTGCCAGCACCCCGGGACCACCTCTACCAGATTTGCATTTT. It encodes CASTPGPPLPDLHF.

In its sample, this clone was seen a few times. CDR3 amino acids: CASSLTTGGTEAFF. As DNA, the CDR3 is TGCGCCAGCAGTTTGACGACAGGGGGCACTGAAGCTTTCTTT. The V gene is TRBV10-1, the J gene TRBJ1-1; TRBD1 agrees at 9 bases. Trimming took 5 bases from V and 4 from J; bases not matched to a gene: 5. Germline lookup yields CDR1 WNHNN and CDR2 SYGVQD (reference sequence). The CDR3 sequence is 14 residues long.

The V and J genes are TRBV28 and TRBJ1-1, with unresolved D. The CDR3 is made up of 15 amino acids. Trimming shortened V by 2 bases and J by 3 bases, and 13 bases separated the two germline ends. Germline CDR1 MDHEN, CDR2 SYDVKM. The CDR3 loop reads CASSLPSRLDTEAFF. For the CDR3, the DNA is TGTGCCAGCAGTTTACCTTCTCGACTGGACACTGAAGCTTTCTTT.

The CDR3, as DNA: TGTGCCAGTAGCCTTGAGTACAATGAGCAGTTCTTC. Translating it yields CASSLEYNEQFF. J is TRBJ2-1 and V is TRBV19; D is unclear. This CDR3 has 12 amino acids. Germline V CDR1 and CDR2: LNHDA, SQIVND (reference sequence). The germline V and J ends were trimmed by 6 bases and 4 bases, with 7 bases remaining between them. Full variable domain (missing parts from reference TRBV19 and TRBJ2-1): DGGITQSPKYLFRKEGQNVTLSCEQNLNHDAMYWYRQDPGQGLRLIYYSQIVNDFQKGDIAEGYSVSREKKESFPLTVTSAQKNPTAFYLCASSLEYNEQFFGPGTRLTVL.

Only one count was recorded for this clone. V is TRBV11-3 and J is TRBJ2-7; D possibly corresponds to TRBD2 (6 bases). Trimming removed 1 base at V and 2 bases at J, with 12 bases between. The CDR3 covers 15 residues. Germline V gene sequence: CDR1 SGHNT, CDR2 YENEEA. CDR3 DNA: TGTGCCAGCAGCTTAGGTTTCGGAGGGGCCTACGAGCAGTACTTC. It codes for CASSLGFGGAYEQYF.

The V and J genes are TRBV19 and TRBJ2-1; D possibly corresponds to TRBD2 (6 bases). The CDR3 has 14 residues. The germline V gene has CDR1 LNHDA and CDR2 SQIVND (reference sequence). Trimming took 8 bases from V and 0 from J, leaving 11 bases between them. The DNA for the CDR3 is TGTGCCAGTTCGGGACTGAGCTCCTACAATGAGCAGTTCTTC. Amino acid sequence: CASSGLSSYNEQFF.

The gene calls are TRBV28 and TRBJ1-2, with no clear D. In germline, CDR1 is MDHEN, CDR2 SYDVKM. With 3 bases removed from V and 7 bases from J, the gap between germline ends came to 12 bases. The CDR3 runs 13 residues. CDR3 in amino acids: CASSFRVVGGYTF. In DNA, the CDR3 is TGTGCCAGCAGTTTCCGAGTAGTGGGTGGCTACACCTTC.

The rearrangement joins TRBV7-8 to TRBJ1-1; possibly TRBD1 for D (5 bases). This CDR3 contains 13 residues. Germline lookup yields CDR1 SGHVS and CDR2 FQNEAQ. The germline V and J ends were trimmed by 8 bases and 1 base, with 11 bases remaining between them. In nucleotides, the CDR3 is TGTGCCAGCGGGGCGCAGACGAACACTGAAGCTTTCTTT. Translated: CASGAQTNTEAFF.

The CDR3 sequence: CASSIVSSEGYEQYF. For the CDR3, the DNA is TGTGCCAGTAGTATAGTGTCGAGCGAGGGCTACGAGCAGTACTTC. The chain links TRBV19 to TRBJ2-7, with D maybe TRBD2 (5 bases). The germline V and J ends were trimmed by 1 base and 3 bases, with 13 bases remaining between them. Germline V gives CDR1 LNHDA, CDR2 SQIVND (reference sequence). This CDR3 is built from 15 residues.

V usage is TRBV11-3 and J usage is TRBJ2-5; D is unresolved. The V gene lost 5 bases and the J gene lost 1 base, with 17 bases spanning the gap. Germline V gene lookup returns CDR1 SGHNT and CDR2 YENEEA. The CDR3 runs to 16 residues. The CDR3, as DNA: TGTGCCAGCAGCCCAGAAAGCTCCCCGAGCCAAGAGACCCAGTACTTC. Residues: CASSPESSPSQETQYF.

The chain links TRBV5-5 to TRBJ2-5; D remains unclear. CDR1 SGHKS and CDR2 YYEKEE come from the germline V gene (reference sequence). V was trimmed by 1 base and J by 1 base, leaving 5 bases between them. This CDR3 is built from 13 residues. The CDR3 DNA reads TGTGCCAGCAGCTTGAGACCCCAAGAGACCCAGTACTTC. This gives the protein CASSLRPQETQYF.

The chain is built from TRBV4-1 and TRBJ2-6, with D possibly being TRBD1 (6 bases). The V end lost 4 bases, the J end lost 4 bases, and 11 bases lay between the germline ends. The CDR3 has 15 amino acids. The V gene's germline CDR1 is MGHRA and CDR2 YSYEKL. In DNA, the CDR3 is TGCGCCAGCAGCCCGACAGGTTCCGGGGCCAACGTCCTGACTTTC. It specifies CASSPTGSGANVLTF.

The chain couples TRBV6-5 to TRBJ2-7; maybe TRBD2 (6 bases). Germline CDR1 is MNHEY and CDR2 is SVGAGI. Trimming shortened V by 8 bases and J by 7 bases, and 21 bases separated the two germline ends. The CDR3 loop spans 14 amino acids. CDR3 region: CASRGGVLGGEQYF. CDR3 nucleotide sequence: TGTGCCAGCCGTGGCGGGGTGCTTGGGGGAGAGCAGTACTTC.

The CDR3, as DNA: TGTGCCAGCAGTTTAGCCCTCCCCGGGACTAGCGGGTACACCGGGGAGCTGTTTTTT. Translation gives CASSLALPGTSGYTGELFF. The rearrangement links TRBV27 to TRBJ2-2; TRBD2 agrees at 12 bases. Looked up from germline, CDR1 is MNHEY and CDR2 is SMNVEV (reference sequence). The CDR3 contains 19 residues. The ends lost 2 bases at V and 3 bases at J; junction bases unmatched: 10.

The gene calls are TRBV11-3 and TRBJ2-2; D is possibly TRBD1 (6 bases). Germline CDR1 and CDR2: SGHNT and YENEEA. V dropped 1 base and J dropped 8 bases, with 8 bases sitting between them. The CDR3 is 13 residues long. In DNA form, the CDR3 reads TGTGCCAGCAGCTTAGTTCAGGGGGGGGAGCTGTTTTTT. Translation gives CASSLVQGGELFF.

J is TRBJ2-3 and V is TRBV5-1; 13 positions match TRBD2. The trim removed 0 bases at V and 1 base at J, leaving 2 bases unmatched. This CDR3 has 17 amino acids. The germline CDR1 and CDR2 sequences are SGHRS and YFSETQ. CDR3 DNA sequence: TGCGCCAGCAGCTTGGGGACTAGCGGGAGAGGCACAGATACGCAGTATTTT. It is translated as CASSLGTSGRGTDTQYF.

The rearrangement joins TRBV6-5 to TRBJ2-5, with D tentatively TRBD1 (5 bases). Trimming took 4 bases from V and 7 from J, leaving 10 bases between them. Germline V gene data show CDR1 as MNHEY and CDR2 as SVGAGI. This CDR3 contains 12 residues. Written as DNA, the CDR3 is TGTGCCAGCAGTTCAGGGCTCGGGACCCAGTACTTC. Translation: CASSSGLGTQYF.

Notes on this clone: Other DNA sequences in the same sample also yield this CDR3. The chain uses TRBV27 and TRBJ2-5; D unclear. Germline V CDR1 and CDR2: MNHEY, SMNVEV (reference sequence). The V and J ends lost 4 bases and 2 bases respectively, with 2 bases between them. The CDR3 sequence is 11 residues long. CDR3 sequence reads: CASSSQETQYF. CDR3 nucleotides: TGTGCCAGCAGTTCACAAGAGACCCAGTACTTC.

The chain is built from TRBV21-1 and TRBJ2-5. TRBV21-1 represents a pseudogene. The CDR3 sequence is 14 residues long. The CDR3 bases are TGTGCCAGCTCAAAAGGTAGGCTCCAAGAGACCCAGTACTTC. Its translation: CASSKGRLQETQYF.